This T cell receptor beta chain emerged from a study of cytomegalovirus exposure and HLA in healthy donors. Of note for this clone: Its target is not known.

Broader study findings: It was shown in a later analysis that HLA-associated TCR beta chains were more clonally expanded than other, equally common chains. Researchers reported in a later analysis that a missense DCLRE1C variant was tied to TCR beta V- and J-gene trimming.

It was with 60 Vbeta and 13 Jbeta primers that the PCR ran. Sequencing was performed with immunoSEQ multiplex PCR; in TCRdb, only in-frame clones are kept and a portion is missing. In the table there are about 180,000 clones, around 80% of which are singletons. The germline V gene encodes CDR1 MNHNS and CDR2 SASEGT. The CDR3 is 12 amino acids. The rearrangement joins TRBV6-1 to TRBJ2-5; perhaps TRBD2 as D (5 bases). The closer fit of TRBJ2-7 to the DNA end suggests the J call may be wrong. The sequence was collected from a girl aged 10 to 17 in good health and CMV-seropositive. The sample was PBMCs. CDR3 sequence (DNA): TGTGCCAGCAGCATAGCGCGCTACGAGCAGTACTTC. It codes for CASSIARYEQYF.